This T cell receptor beta chain is drawn from a study of human T cells and chemical hapten exposure. Study details: In the approximately 25-week study, patients were dosed weekly with diphenylcyclopropenone on the scalp throughout.

This clonotype was observed many times. Its specificity is not known. The time point is: patch test 2, 6 weeks after DPC sensitization. Stated treatment: therapeutic diphenylcyclopropenone sensitization with weekly scalp DPC. TCRdb itself ran the RACE reads through MiXCR, one entry per CDR3 protein. The table lists roughly 380,000 distinct CDR3 sequences, about 6% of them singletons. Study-wide results and caveats: High-frequency TCRs, those above 1 in 1000, stayed the same after DPC sensitization.

In germline, CDR1 is DFQATT, CDR2 SNEGSKA (reference sequence). V lost 6 bases and J lost 3, with 17 bases in between. This CDR3 is built from 15 residues. The TCR originated in a woman under 30 with alopecia areata. Some clones in this sample may be carry-over from other donors' samples. This chain links TRBV20-1 with TRBJ1-4; a possible D gene is TRBD1 (5 bases). This sample comprised whole blood, obtained in connection with sensitization to the hapten diphenylcyclopropenone (DPC). This CDR3 is CSASNPRGANEKLFF. Written as DNA, the CDR3 is TGCAGTGCAAGTAACCCGCGGGGGGCTAATGAAAAACTGTTTTTT.